This T cell receptor beta chain was captured in a study of blood T cell repertoires in COVID-19. This clone is a singleton in its sample. Sequencing was performed with immunoSEQ multiplex PCR; in TCRdb, only in-frame clones are kept and a portion is missing. This table has around 140,000 clones, around 80% appearing once. This CDR3 is built from 16 residues. Germline V gives CDR1 SGDLS, CDR2 YYNGEE. After removal of 3 bases from V and 4 bases from J, the junction contained 6 bases not matched to a gene. The sequenced sample consisted of peripheral blood. This receptor was taken from an older woman with acute or convalescent COVID-19. The chain employs TRBV9 and TRBJ2-3, with 12 bases fitting TRBD2. The CDR3 DNA sequence: TGTGCCAGCAGCGGACCTAGCGGGAGGGAAGCAGATACGCAGTATTTT. Its translation is CASSGPSGREADTQYF. The full variable domain, its missing parts supplied by reference TRBV9 and TRBJ2-3, is DSGVTQTPKHLITATGQRVTLRCSPRSGDLSVYWYQQSLDQGLQFLIQYYNGEERAKGNILERFSAQQFPDLHSELNLSSLELGDSALYFCASSGPSGREADTQYFGPGTRLTVL.